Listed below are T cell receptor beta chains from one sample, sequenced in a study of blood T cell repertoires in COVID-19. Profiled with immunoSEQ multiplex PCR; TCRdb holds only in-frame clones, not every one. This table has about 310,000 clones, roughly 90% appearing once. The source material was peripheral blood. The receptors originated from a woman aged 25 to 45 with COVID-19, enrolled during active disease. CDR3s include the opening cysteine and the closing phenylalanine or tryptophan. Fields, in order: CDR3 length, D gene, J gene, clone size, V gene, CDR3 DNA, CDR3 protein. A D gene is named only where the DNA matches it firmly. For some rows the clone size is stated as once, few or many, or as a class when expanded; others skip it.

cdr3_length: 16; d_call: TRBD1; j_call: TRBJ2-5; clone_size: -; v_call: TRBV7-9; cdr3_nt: TGTGCCAGCAGCTTAGCGATGGCAGGGGGCATGGAGACCCAGTACTTC; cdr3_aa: CASSLAMAGGMETQYF
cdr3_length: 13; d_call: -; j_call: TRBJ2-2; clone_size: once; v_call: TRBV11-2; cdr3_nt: TGTGCCAGCAGCGGCACAGGGCTTGGGGAGCTGTTTTTT; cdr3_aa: CASSGTGLGELFF
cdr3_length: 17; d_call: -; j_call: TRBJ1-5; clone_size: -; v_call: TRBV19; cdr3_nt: TGTGCCAGTAGTATACCATCTCGGCGGTATAGCAATCAGCCCCAGCATTTT; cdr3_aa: CASSIPSRRYSNQPQHF
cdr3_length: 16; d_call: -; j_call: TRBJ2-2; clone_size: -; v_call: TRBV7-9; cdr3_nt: TGTGCCAGCAGCTCGGGGCAGGGGAAGAGGGCCGGGGAGCTGTTTTTT; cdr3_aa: CASSSGQGKRAGELFF
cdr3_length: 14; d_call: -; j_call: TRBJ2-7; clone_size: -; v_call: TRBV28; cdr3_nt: TGTGCCACCAGAGGGACTCCCCCATCCTACGAGCAGTACTTC; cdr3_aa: CATRGTPPSYEQYF
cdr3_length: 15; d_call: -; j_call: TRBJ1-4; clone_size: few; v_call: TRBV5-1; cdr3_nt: TGCGCCAGCAGCCCGACATCCTCAACTAATGAAAAACTGTTTTTT; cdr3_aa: CASSPTSSTNEKLFF
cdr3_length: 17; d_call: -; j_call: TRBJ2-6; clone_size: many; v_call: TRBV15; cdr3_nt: TGTGCCACCAGCAGAGTCTCATCCAGCTCTGGGGCCAACGTCCTGACTTTC; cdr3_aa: CATSRVSSSSGANVLTF
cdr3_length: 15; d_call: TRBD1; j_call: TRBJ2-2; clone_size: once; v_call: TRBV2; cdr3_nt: TGTGCCAGCAGTGGCGGGACAGGGAACACCGGGGAGCTGTTTTTT; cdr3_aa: CASSGGTGNTGELFF
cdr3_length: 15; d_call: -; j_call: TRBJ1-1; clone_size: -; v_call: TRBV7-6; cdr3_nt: TGTGCCAGCAGCGCAAACAGTGGCAAAAGAACTGAAGCTTTCTTT; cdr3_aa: CASSANSGKRTEAFF
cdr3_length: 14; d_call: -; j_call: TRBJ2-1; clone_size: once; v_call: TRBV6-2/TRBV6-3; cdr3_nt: TGTGCCAGCAGCCGCCTTAGACTAGAATCTGAGCAGTTCTTC; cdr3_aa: CASSRLRLESEQFF
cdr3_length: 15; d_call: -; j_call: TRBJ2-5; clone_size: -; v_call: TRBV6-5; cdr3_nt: TGTGCCAGCAGGGGACACGGTGGAGCGCAAGAGACCCAGTACTTC; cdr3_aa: CASRGHGGAQETQYF
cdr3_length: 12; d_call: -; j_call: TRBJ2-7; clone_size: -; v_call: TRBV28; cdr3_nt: TGTGCCAGCCAGGGGCGGTCGCTCGAGCAGTACTTC; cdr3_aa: CASQGRSLEQYF
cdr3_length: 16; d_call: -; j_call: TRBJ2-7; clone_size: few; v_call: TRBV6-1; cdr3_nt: TGTGCCAGCAGTGAAGTTAGAGGCGGGGGCGGACACGAGCAGTACTTC; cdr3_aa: CASSEVRGGGGHEQYF
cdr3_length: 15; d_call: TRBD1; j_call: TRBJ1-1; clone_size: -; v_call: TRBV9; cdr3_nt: TGTGCCAGCAGCCCCCCCGGGACAGGGCTCACTGAAGCTTTCTTT; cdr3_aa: CASSPPGTGLTEAFF
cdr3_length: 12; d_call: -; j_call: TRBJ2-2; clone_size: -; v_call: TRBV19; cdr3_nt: TGTGCCAGTAGAGAATCGGCCGGGGAGCTGTTTTTT; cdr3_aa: CASRESAGELFF
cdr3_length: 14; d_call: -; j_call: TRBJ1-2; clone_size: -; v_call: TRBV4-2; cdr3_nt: TGTGCCAGCAGCCAAGGTCGAACCCTGGGCGGCTACACCTTC; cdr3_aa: CASSQGRTLGGYTF
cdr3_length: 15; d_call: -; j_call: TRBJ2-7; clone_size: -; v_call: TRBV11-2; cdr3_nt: TGTGCCAGCAGCTTAGCCCCCCTAGCGTGGTACGAGCAGTACTTC; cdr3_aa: CASSLAPLAWYEQYF
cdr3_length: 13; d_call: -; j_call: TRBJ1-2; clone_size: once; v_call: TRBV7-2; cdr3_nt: TGTGCCAGCAGCACCCCACTAAACTATGGCTACACCTTC; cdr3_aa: CASSTPLNYGYTF
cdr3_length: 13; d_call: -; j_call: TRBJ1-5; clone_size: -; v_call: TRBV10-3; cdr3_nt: TGTGCCCATTGCCGTGGACAAAATCAGCCCCAGCATTTT; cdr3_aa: CAHCRGQNQPQHF
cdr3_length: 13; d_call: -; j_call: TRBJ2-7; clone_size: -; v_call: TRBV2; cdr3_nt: TGTGCCAGTGGACTTACTAGCTCCTACGAGCAGTACTTC; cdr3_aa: CASGLTSSYEQYF
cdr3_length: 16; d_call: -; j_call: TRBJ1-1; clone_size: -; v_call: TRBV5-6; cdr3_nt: TGTGCCAGCAGCTACCCTCCGGGAAGTACAAACACTGAAGCTTTCTTT; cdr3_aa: CASSYPPGSTNTEAFF
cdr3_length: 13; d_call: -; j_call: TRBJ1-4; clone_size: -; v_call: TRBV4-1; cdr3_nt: TGCGCCAGCAGCCTCACCGGGGGGGAAAAACTGTTTTTT; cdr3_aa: CASSLTGGEKLFF
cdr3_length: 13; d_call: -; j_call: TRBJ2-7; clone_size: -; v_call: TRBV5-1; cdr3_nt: TGCGCCAGCAGCTCTCAGACAGGCTACGAGCAGTACTTC; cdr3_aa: CASSSQTGYEQYF
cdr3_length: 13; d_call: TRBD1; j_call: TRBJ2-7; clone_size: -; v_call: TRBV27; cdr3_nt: TGTGCCAGCGGCAGGACAGGGATCTACGAGCAGTACTTC; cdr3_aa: CASGRTGIYEQYF
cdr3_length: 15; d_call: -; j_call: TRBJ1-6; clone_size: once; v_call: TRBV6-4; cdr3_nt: TGTGCCAGCAGTGTGCGGGGGGACGGGGATTCACCCCTCCACTTT; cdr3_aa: CASSVRGDGDSPLHF
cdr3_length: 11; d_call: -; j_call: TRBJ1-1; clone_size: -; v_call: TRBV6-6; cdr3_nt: TGTGCCAGCACGCGTGACACTGAAGCTTTCTTT; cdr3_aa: CASTRDTEAFF
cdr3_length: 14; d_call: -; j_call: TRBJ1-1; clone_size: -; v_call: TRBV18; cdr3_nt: TGTGCCAGCTCACAGACCCAGGGGAACACTGAAGCTTTCTTT; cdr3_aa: CASSQTQGNTEAFF
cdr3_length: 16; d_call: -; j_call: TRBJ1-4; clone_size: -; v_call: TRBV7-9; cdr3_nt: TGTGCCAGCAGCTCGCCAAAGACAGCAACTAATGAAAAACTGTTTTTT; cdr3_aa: CASSSPKTATNEKLFF
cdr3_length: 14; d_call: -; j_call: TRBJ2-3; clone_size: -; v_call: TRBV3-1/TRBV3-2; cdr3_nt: TGTGCCAGCAGCCAAGTTACTGCTAGCGATACGCAGTATTTT; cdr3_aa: CASSQVTASDTQYF
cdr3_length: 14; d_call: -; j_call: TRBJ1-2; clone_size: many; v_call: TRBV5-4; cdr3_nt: TGTGCCAGCAGCTTGGGACAGGAGGTTTATGGCTACACCTTC; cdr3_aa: CASSLGQEVYGYTF
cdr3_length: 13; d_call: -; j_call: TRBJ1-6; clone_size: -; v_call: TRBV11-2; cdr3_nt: TGTGCCAGCAGCCAAGCCGTTGTTGGACAGATCCACTTT; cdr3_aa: CASSQAVVGQIHF
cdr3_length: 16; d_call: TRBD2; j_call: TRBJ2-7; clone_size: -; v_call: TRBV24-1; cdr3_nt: TGTGCCACCAGTGATCCTAGACTAGCGGGAGAGAACGAGCAGTACTTC; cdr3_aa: CATSDPRLAGENEQYF
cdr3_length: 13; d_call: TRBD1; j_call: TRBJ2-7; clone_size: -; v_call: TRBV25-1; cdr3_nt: TGTGCCAGCAGGGCGACAGGGGGCTACGAGCAGTACTTC; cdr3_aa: CASRATGGYEQYF
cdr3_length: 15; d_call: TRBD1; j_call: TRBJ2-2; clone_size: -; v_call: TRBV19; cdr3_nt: TGTGCCAGTAGTATAGGACAGGGGGTTGGCGGGGAGCTGTTTTTT; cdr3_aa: CASSIGQGVGGELFF
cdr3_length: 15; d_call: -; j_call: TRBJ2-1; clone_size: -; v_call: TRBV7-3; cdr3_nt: TGTGCCAGCAGCTCCACAGGTTCGGTGTACAATGAGCAGTTCTTC; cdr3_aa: CASSSTGSVYNEQFF
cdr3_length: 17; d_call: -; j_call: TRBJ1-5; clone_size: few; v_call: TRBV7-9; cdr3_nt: TGTGCCAGCAGTCTAACGGGGGAAGCGTATAGCAATCAGCCCCAGCATTTT; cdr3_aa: CASSLTGEAYSNQPQHF
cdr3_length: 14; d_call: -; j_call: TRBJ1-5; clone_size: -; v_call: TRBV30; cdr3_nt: TGTGCCTGGAGTGTACTTCGGGGTGCTCAGCCCCAGCATTTT; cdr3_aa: CAWSVLRGAQPQHF
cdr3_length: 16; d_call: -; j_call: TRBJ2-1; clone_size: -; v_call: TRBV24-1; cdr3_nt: TGTGCCACCAGTGATGACCAGGGTAGGACCTACAATGAGCAGTTCTTC; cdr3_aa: CATSDDQGRTYNEQFF
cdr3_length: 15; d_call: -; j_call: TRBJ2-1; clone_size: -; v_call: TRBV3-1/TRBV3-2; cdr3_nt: TGTGCCAGCAGCCAAGATGGCCAAGTCAACAATGAGCAGTTCTTC; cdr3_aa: CASSQDGQVNNEQFF
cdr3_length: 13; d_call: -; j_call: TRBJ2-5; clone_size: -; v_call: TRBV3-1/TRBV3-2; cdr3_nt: TGTGCCAGCAGCCTTCGGAGTCCGGAGACCCAGTACTTC; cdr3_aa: CASSLRSPETQYF
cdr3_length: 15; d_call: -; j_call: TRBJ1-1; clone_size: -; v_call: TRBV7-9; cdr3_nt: TGTGCCAGCACCATATCATCGACACTGAACACTGAAGCTTTCTTT; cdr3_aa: CASTISSTLNTEAFF
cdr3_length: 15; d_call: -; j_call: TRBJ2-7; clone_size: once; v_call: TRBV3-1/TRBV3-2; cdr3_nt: TGTGCCAGCAGCCCAGATCTGGCGGTCTCCTACGAGCAGTACTTC; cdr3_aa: CASSPDLAVSYEQYF
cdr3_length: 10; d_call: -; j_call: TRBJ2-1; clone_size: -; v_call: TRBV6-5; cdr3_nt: TGTGCCAGCACCGGGAAAGAGCAGTTCTTC; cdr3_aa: CASTGKEQFF
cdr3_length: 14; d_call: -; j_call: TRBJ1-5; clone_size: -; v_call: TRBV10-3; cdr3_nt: TGTGCCATCAGTTCGGACAAGGGGGAGATGGCCCAGCATTTT; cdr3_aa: CAISSDKGEMAQHF
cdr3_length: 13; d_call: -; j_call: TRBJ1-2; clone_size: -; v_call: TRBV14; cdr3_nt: TGTGCCAGCAGCCAAGAAGACTCACGGGGCTACACCTTC; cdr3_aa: CASSQEDSRGYTF
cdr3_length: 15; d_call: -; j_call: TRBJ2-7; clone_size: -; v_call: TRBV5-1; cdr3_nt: TGCGCCAGCGGCGTACAGGGAGTGACTTCTTACGAGCAGTACTTC; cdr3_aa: CASGVQGVTSYEQYF
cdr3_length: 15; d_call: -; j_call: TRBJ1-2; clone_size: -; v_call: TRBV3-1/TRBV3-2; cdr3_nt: TGTGCCAGCAGCCAAGATTTTGGGGCAGGGTTTGGCTACACCTTC; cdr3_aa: CASSQDFGAGFGYTF
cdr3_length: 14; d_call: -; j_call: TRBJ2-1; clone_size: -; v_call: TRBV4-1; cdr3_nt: TGCGCCAGCAGCCAAGGGGGGACAACTAATGAGCAGTTCTTC; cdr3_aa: CASSQGGTTNEQFF